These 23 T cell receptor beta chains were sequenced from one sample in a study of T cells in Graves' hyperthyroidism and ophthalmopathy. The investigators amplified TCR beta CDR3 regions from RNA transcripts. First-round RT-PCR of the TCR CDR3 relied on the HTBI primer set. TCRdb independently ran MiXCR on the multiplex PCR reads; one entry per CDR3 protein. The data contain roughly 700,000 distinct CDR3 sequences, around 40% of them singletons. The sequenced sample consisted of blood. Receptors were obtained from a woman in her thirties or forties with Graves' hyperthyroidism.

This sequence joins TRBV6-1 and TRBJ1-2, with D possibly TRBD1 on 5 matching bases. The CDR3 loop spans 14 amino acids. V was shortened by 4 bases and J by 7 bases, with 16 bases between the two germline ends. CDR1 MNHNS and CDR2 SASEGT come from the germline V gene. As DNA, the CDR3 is TGTGCCAGCAGTGGGGGGGAGGACGGTCTTGGCTACACCTTC. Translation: CASSGGEDGLGYTF.

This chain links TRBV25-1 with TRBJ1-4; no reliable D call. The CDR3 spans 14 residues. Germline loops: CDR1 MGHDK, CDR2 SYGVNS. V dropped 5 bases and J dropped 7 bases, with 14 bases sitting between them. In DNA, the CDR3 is TGTGCCAGCAGTTCAAGAAGGAGTCGTGAAAAACTGTTTTTT. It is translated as CASSSRRSREKLFF.

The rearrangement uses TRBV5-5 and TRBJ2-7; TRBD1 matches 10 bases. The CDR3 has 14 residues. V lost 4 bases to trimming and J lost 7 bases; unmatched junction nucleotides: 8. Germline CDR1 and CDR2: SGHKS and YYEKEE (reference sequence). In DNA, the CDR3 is TGTGCCAGCAGCCCGGGACAGGGGAGGGATGAGCAGTACTTC. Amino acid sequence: CASSPGQGRDEQYF. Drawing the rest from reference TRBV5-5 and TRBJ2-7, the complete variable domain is DAGVTQSPTHLIKTRGQQVTLRCSPISGHKSVSWYQQVLGQGPQFIFQYYEKEERGRGNFPDRFSARQFPNYSSELNVNALLLGDSALYLCASSPGQGRDEQYFGPGTRLTVT.

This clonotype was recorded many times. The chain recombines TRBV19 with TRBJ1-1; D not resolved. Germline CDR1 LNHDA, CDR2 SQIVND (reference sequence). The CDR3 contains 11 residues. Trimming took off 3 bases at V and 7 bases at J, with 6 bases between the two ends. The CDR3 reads CASSMGSEAFF. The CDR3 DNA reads TGTGCCAGTAGTATGGGGAGTGAAGCTTTCTTT.

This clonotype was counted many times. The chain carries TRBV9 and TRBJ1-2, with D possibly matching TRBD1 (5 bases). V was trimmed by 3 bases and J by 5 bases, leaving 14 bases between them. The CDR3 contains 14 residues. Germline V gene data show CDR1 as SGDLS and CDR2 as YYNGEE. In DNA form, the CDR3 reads TGTGCCAGCAGCGGCAGGGTATTGGGATATGGCTACACCTTC. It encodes CASSGRVLGYGYTF. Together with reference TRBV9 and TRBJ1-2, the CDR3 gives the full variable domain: DSGVTQTPKHLITATGQRVTLRCSPRSGDLSVYWYQQSLDQGLQFLIQYYNGEERAKGNILERFSAQQFPDLHSELNLSSLELGDSALYFCASSGRVLGYGYTFGSGTRLTVV.

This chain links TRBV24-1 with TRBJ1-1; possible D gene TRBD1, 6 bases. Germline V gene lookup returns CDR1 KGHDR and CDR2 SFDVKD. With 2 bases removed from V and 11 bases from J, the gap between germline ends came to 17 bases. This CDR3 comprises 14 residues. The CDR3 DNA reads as TGTGCCACCAGTGATTCCAGCGGGGGCGAGAAGGCTTTCTTT. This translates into CATSDSSGGEKAFF.

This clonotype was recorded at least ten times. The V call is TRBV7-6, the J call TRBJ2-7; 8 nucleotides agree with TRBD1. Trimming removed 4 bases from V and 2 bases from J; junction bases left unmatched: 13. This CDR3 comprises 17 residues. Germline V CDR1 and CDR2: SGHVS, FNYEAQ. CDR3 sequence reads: CASSSIPRGTGAYEQYF. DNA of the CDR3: TGTGCCAGCAGCTCTATCCCAAGGGGGACAGGAGCCTACGAGCAGTACTTC.

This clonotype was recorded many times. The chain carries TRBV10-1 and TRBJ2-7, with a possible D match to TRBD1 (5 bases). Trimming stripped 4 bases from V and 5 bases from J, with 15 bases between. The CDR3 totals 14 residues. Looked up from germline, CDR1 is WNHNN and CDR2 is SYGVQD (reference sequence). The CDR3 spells CASSGGPRGDEQYF. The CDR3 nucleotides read TGCGCCAGCAGTGGGGGCCCTCGAGGAGACGAGCAGTACTTC.

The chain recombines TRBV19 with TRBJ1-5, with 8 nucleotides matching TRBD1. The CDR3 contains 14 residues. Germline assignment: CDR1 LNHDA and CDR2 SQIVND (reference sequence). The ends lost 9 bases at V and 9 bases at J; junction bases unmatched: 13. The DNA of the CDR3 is TGTGCCAGCAGTTCCAGACAGGGGAGGGGGCCCCAGCATTTT. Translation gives CASSSRQGRGPQHF.

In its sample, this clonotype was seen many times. In DNA form, the CDR3 reads TGTGCCAGTAGTAAGGTCGGCAGGTACGAGCAGTACTTC. It is translated as CASSKVGRYEQYF. The V call is TRBV19, the J call TRBJ2-7, with D unclear. Trimming left V 4 bases short and J 4 bases short, with 11 bases between. Germline V gene data show CDR1 as LNHDA and CDR2 as SQIVND (reference sequence). The CDR3 has 13 amino acids.

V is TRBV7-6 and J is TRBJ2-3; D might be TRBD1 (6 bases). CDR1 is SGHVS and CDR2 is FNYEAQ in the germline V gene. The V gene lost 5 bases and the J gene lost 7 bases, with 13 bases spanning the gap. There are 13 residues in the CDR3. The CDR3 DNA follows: TGTGCCAGCAGCCCCCCCCAGGGGCATACGCAGTATTTT. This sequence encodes CASSPPQGHTQYF.

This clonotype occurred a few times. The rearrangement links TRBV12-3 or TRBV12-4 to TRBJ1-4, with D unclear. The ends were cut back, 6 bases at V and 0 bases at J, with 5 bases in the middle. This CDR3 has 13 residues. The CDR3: CASSNSTNEKLFF. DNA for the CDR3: TGTGCCAGCAGCAACTCAACTAATGAAAAACTGTTTTTT.

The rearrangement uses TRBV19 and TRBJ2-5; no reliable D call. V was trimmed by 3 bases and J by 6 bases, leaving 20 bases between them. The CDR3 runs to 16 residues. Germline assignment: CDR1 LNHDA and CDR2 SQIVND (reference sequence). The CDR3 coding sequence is TGTGCCAGTAGTATTGAGGTGGGCGGAATCGGGCAGACCCAGTACTTC. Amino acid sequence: CASSIEVGGIGQTQYF.

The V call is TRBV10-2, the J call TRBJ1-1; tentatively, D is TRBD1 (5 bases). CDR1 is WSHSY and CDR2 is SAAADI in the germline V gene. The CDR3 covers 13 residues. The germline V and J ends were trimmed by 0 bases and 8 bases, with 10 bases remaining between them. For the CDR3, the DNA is TGCGCCAGCAGTGAGTCGGGACCGCGCGAAGCTTTCTTT. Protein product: CASSESGPREAFF.

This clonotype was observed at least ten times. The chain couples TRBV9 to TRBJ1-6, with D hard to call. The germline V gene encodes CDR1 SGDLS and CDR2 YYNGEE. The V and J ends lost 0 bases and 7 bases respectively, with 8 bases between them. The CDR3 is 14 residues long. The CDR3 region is CASSVGVVNSPLHF. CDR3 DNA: TGTGCCAGCAGCGTAGGGGTAGTAAATTCACCCCTCCACTTT.

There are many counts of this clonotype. Here the CDR3 reads CAISESAPGATYGYTF. The CDR3, as DNA: TGTGCCATCAGTGAGTCGGCCCCAGGGGCCACGTATGGCTACACCTTC. The chain has TRBV10-3 and TRBJ1-2; TRBD1 is a possible D gene (6 bases). The CDR3 has 16 residues. Per the germline V gene, CDR1 is ENHRY and CDR2 is SYGVKD. V was shortened by 0 bases and J by 5 bases, with 16 bases between the two germline ends.

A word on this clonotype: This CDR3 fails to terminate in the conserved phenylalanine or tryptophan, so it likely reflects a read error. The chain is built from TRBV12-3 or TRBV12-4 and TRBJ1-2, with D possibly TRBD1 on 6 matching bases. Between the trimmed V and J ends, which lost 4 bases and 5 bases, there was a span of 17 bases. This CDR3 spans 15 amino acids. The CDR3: CASSSAMDSLYGYTL. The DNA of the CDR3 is TGTGCCAGCAGTTCCGCCATGGACAGCCTATATGGCTACACCCTC.

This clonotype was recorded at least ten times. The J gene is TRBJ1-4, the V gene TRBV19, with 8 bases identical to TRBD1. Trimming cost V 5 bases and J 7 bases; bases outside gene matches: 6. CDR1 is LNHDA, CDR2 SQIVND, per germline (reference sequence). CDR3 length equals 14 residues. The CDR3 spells CASSFGTGPEKLFF. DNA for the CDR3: TGTGCCAGTAGTTTTGGGACAGGTCCTGAAAAACTGTTTTTT.

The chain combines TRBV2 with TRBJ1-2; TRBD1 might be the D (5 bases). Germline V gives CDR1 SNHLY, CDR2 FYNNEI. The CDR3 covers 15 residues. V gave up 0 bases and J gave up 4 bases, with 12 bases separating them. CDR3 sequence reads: CASSEAERQSYGYTF. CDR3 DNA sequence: TGTGCCAGCAGTGAAGCCGAGAGACAGTCCTATGGCTACACCTTC.

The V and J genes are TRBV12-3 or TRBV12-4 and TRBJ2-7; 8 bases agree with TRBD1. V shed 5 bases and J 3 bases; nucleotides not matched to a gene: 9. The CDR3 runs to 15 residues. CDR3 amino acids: CASSRYRGQDYEQYF. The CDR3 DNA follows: TGTGCCAGCAGTCGGTATCGGGGACAGGACTACGAGCAGTACTTC.

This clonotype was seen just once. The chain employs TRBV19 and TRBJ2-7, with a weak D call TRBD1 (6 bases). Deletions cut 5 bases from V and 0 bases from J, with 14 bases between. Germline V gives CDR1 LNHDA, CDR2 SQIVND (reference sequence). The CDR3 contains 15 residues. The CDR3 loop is CASSPRDTGSYEQYF. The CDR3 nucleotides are TGTGCCAGTAGTCCTCGGGACACCGGCTCCTACGAGCAGTACTTC.

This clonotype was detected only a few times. CDR3 region: CASSLASRGGSGYEQYF. The DNA for the CDR3 is TGTGCCAGCAGCTTAGCGAGTCGGGGGGGGTCCGGGTACGAGCAGTACTTC. This chain joins TRBV7-2 and TRBJ2-7; 8 bases are a match to TRBD2. This CDR3 has 17 amino acids. Per the germline V gene, CDR1 is SGHTA and CDR2 is FQGNSA. Trimming at V came to 0 bases and at J to 4 bases, leaving 11 bases not matched to a gene.

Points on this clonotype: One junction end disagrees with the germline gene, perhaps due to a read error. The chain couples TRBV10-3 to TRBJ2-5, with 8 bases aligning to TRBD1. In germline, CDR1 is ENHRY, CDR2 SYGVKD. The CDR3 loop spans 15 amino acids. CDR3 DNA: TGTGCCAGCAGTTACGGGCCAGGGGGCGTAGAGACCCAGTACTTC. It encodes CASSYGPGGVETQYF.